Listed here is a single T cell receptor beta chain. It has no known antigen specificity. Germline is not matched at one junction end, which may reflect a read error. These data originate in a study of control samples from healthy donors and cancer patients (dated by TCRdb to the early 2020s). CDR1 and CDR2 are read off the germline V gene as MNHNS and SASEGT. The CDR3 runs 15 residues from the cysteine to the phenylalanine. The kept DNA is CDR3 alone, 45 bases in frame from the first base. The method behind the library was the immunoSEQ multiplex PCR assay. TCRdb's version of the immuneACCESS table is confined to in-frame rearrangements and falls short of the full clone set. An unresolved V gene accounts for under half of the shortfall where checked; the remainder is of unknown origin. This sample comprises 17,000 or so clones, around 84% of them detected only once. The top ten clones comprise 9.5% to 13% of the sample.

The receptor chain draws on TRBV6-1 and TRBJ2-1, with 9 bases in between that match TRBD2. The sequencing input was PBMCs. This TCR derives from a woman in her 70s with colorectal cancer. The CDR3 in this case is CASREAGGSYNEQFF. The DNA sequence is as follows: TGTGCCAGCAGAGAAGCGGGGGGATCCTACAATGAGCAGTTCTTC.